This T cell receptor beta chain originates from a study of neoadjuvant anti-PD-1 for oral cavity cancer (dated by TCRdb to the early 2020s). Looking at the study overall: Before undergoing curative-intent surgical resection, most patients got three to four biweekly nivolumab doses at 3 mg/kg. Patients without progression received a fourth nivolumab dose around day 43 and underwent definitive surgical resection on days 50-56. Patients with complete response, partial response or stable disease by RECIST 1.1 were defined as responders, whereas patients with progression were defined as non-responders. The parent correlative cohort had roughly 12 patients and a response rate of roughly 32%.

For deep sequencing, each PBMC sample was run in six replicates, with libraries mostly built from about 500 ng of input genomic DNA. The immunoSEQ hsTCRbeta kit was used to prepare TCRbeta libraries, following the manufacturer's instructions. Sequencing of the completed libraries took place using an Illumina NovaSeq 6000 S4 flow cell after they had been pooled to about 3.2 nM. The paper's data handling went like this. The immunoSEQ Analyzer was used for raw data preprocessing and quality control. The analysis was restricted to productive rearrangements, with each unique CDR3 amino acid sequence defining a clonotype. Repertoire clonality was estimated as the Gini-Simpson index, computed with the R package tcR. Student's t test was used to compare Gini indices, while Pearson correlation assessed associations with tumor size change. The immuneACCESS repertoire file appears here via TCRdb, limited to in-frame rearrangements. These files lack a portion of the clones; in checked studies, under half of the deficit traces to unresolved V genes, and the cause of the others is not known. V and J calls and clone size come straight from that table; D and trimming were deduced from the DNA. The sample profile shows 60,000 to 80,000 clones; roughly 84% of them were found once. The ten largest make up around 2.6% of the sample.

The intended sense of this specimen's time point label: before neoadjuvant nivolumab. None of the patients had received prior systemic or radiation treatment, and all were newly diagnosed with stage II-IVA oral cavity squamous cell carcinoma. The cohort was made up of patients with locally advanced, HPV-negative oral cavity squamous cell carcinoma. Peripheral blood mononuclear cells were analyzed directly, without maintenance or expansion in culture. Samples came from a longitudinal correlative study of a single-arm phase II trial of neoadjuvant nivolumab in oral cavity squamous cell carcinoma. Subject-matched pre- and post-treatment PBMCs and tumors from three responders and three non-responders were subjected to genomic DNA-based TCRbeta sequencing. Peripheral blood mononuclear cells were collected before nivolumab treatment and were collected again after treatment, at the time of surgery. Genomic DNA was isolated from PBMCs using the Maxwell RSC DNA from Cells kit.

The study at large found these results: Within PBMCs, T cell clonality (Gini index) was significantly higher in non-responders than responders after neoadjuvant nivolumab. Higher pretreatment blood Treg/Th17 ratios correlated with higher pretreatment blood TCRbeta clonality and lower post-treatment tumor TCRbeta clonality. The TCR analyses had only three patients in each response group, and the authors called for validation in larger cohorts.

On this clone: Its antigen is still unknown. Base qualities are not at hand, and no much larger clone is one base apart.

V is shortened by 6 bases, J by 2 bases, and the region joining them spans 18 bases. CDR1 is given as SNHLY and CDR2 as FYNNEI, both from the germline V gene. From the cysteine up to the phenylalanine, the CDR3 has a length of 16 residues. Only the CDR3 part of the read is kept: 48 bases, read in frame from the first base. The chain joins TRBV2 to TRBJ2-3; a tentative D call is TRBD2 (7 bases match). Sequencing used PBMCs, obtained before nivolumab (anti-PD-1) treatment. This receptor was identified in a person between 40 and 85 years old with oral cavity squamous cell carcinoma. The nucleotide sequence reads as follows: TGTGCCAGCAGCCTAGGGGGGGACCTCTACACAGATACGCAGTATTTT. The encoded protein is CASSLGGDLYTDTQYF.